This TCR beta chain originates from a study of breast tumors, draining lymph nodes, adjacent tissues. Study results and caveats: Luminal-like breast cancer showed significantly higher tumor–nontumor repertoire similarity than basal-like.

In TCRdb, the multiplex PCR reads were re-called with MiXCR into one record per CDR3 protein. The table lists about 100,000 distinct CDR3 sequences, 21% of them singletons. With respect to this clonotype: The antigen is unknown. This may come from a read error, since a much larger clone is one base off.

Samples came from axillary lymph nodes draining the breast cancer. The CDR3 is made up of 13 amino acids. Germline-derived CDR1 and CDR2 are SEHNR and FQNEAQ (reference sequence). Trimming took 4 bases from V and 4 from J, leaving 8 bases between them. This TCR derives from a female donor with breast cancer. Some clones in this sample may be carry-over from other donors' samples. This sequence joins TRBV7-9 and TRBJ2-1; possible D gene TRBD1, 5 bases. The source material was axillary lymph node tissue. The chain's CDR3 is CASSCRGYNEQFF. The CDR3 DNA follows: TGTGCCAGCAGCTGTAGGGGATACAATGAGCAGTTCTTC.